The 24 T cell receptor beta chains below were found in one sample sequenced in a study of long-term antiretroviral therapy in people with HIV. Version v3.0 of the immunoSEQ assay was performed at survey level. This table comes from immunoSEQ multiplex PCR, and its TCRdb copy is limited to in-frame clones, with some not included. The data show tens of thousands of clones, roughly 84% seen once. This sample comprised unsorted PBMCs, obtained 0.2 years before starting antiretroviral therapy. Every receptor here comes from a young man with HIV.

The rearrangement links TRBV6-5 to TRBJ1-2; 7 nucleotides agree with TRBD1. This CDR3 contains 15 residues. Germline V gene lookup returns CDR1 MNHEY and CDR2 SVGAGI. V lost 1 base to trimming and J lost 8 bases; unmatched junction nucleotides: 10. The CDR3 sequence: CASSYFPTGSGGYTF. The CDR3 DNA follows: TGTGCCAGCAGTTACTTCCCGACAGGGTCGGGAGGCTACACCTTC.

The J gene is TRBJ1-3, the V gene TRBV6-5, with a weak D call TRBD1 (6 bases). CDR1 MNHEY and CDR2 SVGAGI come from the germline V gene. V was trimmed by 0 bases and J by 4 bases, leaving 13 bases between them. The CDR3 sequence is 16 residues long. As DNA, the CDR3 is TGTGCCAGCAGTTACTCGACAGGTGCTGCGGGAAACACCATATATTTT. Protein product: CASSYSTGAAGNTIYF.

The genes are TRBV7-9 and TRBJ1-1; D possibly corresponds to TRBD1 (6 bases). Germline V lookup: CDR1 SEHNR, CDR2 FQNEAQ (reference sequence). This CDR3 comprises 13 residues. V lost 6 bases and J lost 4, with 12 bases in between. The CDR3 spells CASRTGTTTEAFF. The CDR3 DNA sequence: TGTGCCAGCAGAACCGGGACAACCACTGAAGCTTTCTTT.

This clone was seen just once. V gene TRBV5-6 combines with J gene TRBJ1-5, with D tentatively TRBD1 (6 bases). V was clipped by 1 base and J by 0 bases, with 11 bases between them. CDR1 and CDR2 from the germline V gene are SGHDT and YYEEEE. The CDR3 loop spans 16 amino acids. The CDR3 DNA reads TGTGCCAGCAGCTTGTCCACAGGGATTAGCAATCAGCCCCAGCATTTT. Translation: CASSLSTGISNQPQHF. The variable domain in full, completed from reference TRBV5-6 and TRBJ1-5, reads DAGVTQSPTHLIKTRGQQVTLRCSPKSGHDTVSWYQQALGQGPQFIFQYYEEEERQRGNFPDRFSGHQFPNYSSELNVNALLLGDSALYLCASSLSTGISNQPQHFGDGTRLSIL.

The V gene is TRBV7-9, the J gene TRBJ1-4; the match to TRBD1 covers 7 bases. Trimming removed 5 bases from V and 3 bases from J; junction bases left unmatched: 3. Germline V gene data show CDR1 as SEHNR and CDR2 as FQNEAQ (reference sequence). The CDR3 runs 14 residues. CDR3 amino acids: CASSRQGSNEKLFF. CDR3 coding DNA: TGTGCCAGCAGCAGACAGGGTTCTAATGAAAAACTGTTTTTT. Full variable domain (missing parts from reference TRBV7-9 and TRBJ1-4): DTGVSQNPRHKITKRGQNVTFRCDPISEHNRLYWYRQTLGQGPEFLTYFQNEAQLEKSRLLSDRFSAERPKGSFSTLEIQRTEQGDSAMYLCASSRQGSNEKLFFGSGTQLSVL.

The V gene is TRBV6-4, the J gene TRBJ1-5; unclear D gene. Germline lookup yields CDR1 MRHNA and CDR2 SNTAGT. The CDR3 runs to 12 residues. V was shortened by 7 bases and J by 7 bases, with 11 bases between the two germline ends. The CDR3 here is CASISGNQPQHF. CDR3 sequence (DNA): TGTGCCAGCATATCCGGGAACCAGCCCCAGCATTTT.

CDR3 amino acids: CASSLLGGGRSDTQYF. The DNA of the CDR3 is TGCGCCAGCAGCCTCCTTGGCGGGGGCAGGTCAGATACGCAGTATTTT. This chain links TRBV5-1 with TRBJ2-3; the D gene is possibly TRBD2 (7 bases). Germline V CDR1 and CDR2: SGHRS, YFSETQ. Trimming pared 4 bases from V and 4 bases from J, leaving 19 bases between. The CDR3 runs 16 residues.

The gene calls are TRBV4-3 and TRBJ1-5; D gene ambiguous. Germline V gives CDR1 LGHNA, CDR2 YSLEER. Trimming took 4 bases from V and 0 from J, leaving 7 bases between them. The CDR3 totals 14 residues. Here the CDR3 DNA reads TGCGCCAGCAGCCTAGCTATTAGCAATCAGCCCCAGCATTTT. Amino acids: CASSLAISNQPQHF.

The chain joins TRBV29-1 to TRBJ2-1; the D is unclear. The CDR3 contains 13 residues. Germline V lookup: CDR1 SQVTM, CDR2 ANQGSEA. V lost 5 bases and J lost 8, with 16 bases in between. CDR3 in amino acids: CSVSAGESDEQFF. For the CDR3, the DNA is TGCAGCGTTTCGGCCGGCGAGTCAGATGAGCAGTTCTTC.

The J gene is TRBJ2-1, the V gene TRBV10-3, with TRBD2 matching 13 bases. Germline values: CDR1 ENHRY, CDR2 SYGVKD. The trim removed 9 bases at V and 7 bases at J, leaving 3 bases unmatched. This CDR3 comprises 13 residues. CDR3 protein: CAILAGGENEQFF. The CDR3 region has the DNA TGTGCCATACTAGCGGGGGGGGAAAATGAGCAGTTCTTC.

This chain links TRBV9 with TRBJ2-3; 11 bases align to TRBD2. This CDR3 is 18 amino acids long. Unmatched junction bases numbered 11, after V lost 2 bases and J lost 3 bases. Germline assignment: CDR1 SGDLS and CDR2 YYNGEE. The CDR3 sequence is CASSVGSGRAYGTDTQYF. In nucleotides, the CDR3 is TGTGCCAGCAGCGTTGGTAGCGGGAGGGCCTATGGGACAGATACGCAGTATTTT.

V is TRBV6-5 and J is TRBJ2-3; 7 bases match TRBD1. V lost 6 bases to trimming and J lost 4 bases; unmatched junction nucleotides: 10. The CDR3 extends over 15 amino acids. Per the germline V gene, CDR1 is MNHEY and CDR2 is SVGAGI. CDR3 DNA sequence: TGTGCCAGCAGAAAAACCGGGACAGAAGCAGATACGCAGTATTTT. Translating it yields CASRKTGTEADTQYF.

This clone was detected a few times. This chain joins TRBV29-1 and TRBJ2-7; TRBD1 agrees at 7 bases. Germline CDR1 is SQVTM and CDR2 is ANQGSEA. There are 12 residues in the CDR3. Trimming cost V 7 bases and J 3 bases; bases outside gene matches: 6. The CDR3 region is CSAGDSRYEQYF. In DNA, the CDR3 is TGCAGCGCCGGGGACAGCCGCTACGAGCAGTACTTC.

The chain couples TRBV4-3 to TRBJ2-3; perhaps D is TRBD1 or TRBD2 (6 bases each). Germline V lookup: CDR1 LGHNA, CDR2 YSLEER. The CDR3 contains 14 residues. V lost 3 bases and J 6 bases, leaving 13 bases between the germline ends. The CDR3 DNA reads as TGCGCCAGCAGCCAGTCGAGGGGGGTGGATACGCAGTATTTT. It specifies CASSQSRGVDTQYF.

The chain uses TRBV28 and TRBJ1-2; 8 bases are a match to TRBD1. The J segment lost 6 bases and the V segment lost 10 bases, leaving 19 bases of the junction unmatched. Germline V gene data show CDR1 as MDHEN and CDR2 as SYDVKM. The CDR3 has 16 residues. CDR3 residues: CAIPGQGNSGVDGYTF. For the CDR3, the DNA is TGTGCCATCCCCGGACAGGGAAATTCCGGTGTGGATGGCTACACCTTC.

This chain connects TRBV25-1 to TRBJ1-1; maybe TRBD1 (5 bases). Per the germline V gene, CDR1 is MGHDK and CDR2 is SYGVNS. Trimming cost V 5 bases and J 2 bases, with 12 bases left between them. The CDR3 runs 14 residues. CDR3 sequence reads: CASSLGGRNTEAFF. The CDR3, as DNA: TGTGCCAGCAGTTTGGGGGGGAGAAACACTGAAGCTTTCTTT.

The chain recombines TRBV9 with TRBJ2-5; D gene ambiguous. From germline, CDR1 is SGDLS and CDR2 YYNGEE. The CDR3 has 15 amino acids. Trimming pared 3 bases from V and 0 bases from J, leaving 12 bases between. The CDR3 here is CASSEQSGYQETQYF. The DNA for the CDR3 is TGTGCCAGCAGCGAGCAGTCTGGGTACCAAGAGACCCAGTACTTC.

The chain uses TRBV27 and TRBJ2-1; D may be TRBD2 (5 bases). Trimming took off 4 bases at V and 5 bases at J, with 6 bases between the two ends. This CDR3 comprises 12 residues. The germline V gene has CDR1 MNHEY and CDR2 SMNVEV (reference sequence). This chain's CDR3 is CASSSGDNEQFF. CDR3 in DNA: TGTGCCAGCAGTTCCGGGGACAATGAGCAGTTCTTC.

In its sample, this clone was seen a few times. The chain uses TRBV30 and TRBJ1-1; maybe TRBD1 (5 bases). This CDR3 spans 12 amino acids. Germline values: CDR1 GTSNPN, CDR2 SVGIG (reference sequence). Trimming took off 0 bases at V and 8 bases at J, with 10 bases between the two ends. DNA for the CDR3: TGTGCCTGGAGTGTACGGTACAGGGAAGCTTTCTTT. It translates to CAWSVRYREAFF.

The rearrangement joins TRBV2 to TRBJ1-4; weak D call: TRBD1 (5 bases). V lost 8 bases, J lost 0 bases, and 10 bases lay in between. The CDR3 extends over 14 amino acids. The germline V gene encodes CDR1 SNHLY and CDR2 FYNNEI. The CDR3 DNA reads TGTGCCAGCTTCACGGGGGCAACTAATGAAAAACTGTTTTTT. Its translation is CASFTGATNEKLFF.

The V gene is TRBV6-5, the J gene TRBJ2-1, with D perhaps matching TRBD2 (5 bases). Trimming shortened V by 4 bases and J by 11 bases, and 12 bases separated the two germline ends. The germline V gene encodes CDR1 MNHEY and CDR2 SVGAGI. The CDR3 sequence is 12 residues long. The CDR3 DNA reads TGTGCCAGCAGTTCGACCAACGGGAAGCAGTTCTTC. This encodes CASSSTNGKQFF.

The V and J genes are TRBV6-5 and TRBJ1-1; D ambiguous. The ends were cut back, 0 bases at V and 1 base at J, with 6 bases in the middle. Germline V gene data show CDR1 as MNHEY and CDR2 as SVGAGI. CDR3 length: 14 amino acids. CDR3 sequence reads: CASSYSPGNTEAFF. CDR3 DNA: TGTGCCAGCAGTTACTCCCCAGGGAACACTGAAGCTTTCTTT.

The chain recombines TRBV6-1 with TRBJ1-5; no reliable D call. This CDR3 comprises 14 residues. Trimming stripped 7 bases from V and 9 bases from J, with 19 bases between. From germline, CDR1 is MNHNS and CDR2 SASEGT. CDR3 sequence: CASKVRTPQGPQHF. The CDR3 DNA follows: TGTGCCAGCAAAGTTCGGACCCCTCAAGGGCCCCAGCATTTT.

V and J are TRBV6-6 and TRBJ1-2; TRBD1 is a possible D gene (6 bases). The CDR3 is made up of 14 amino acids. Germline lookup yields CDR1 MNHNY and CDR2 SVGAGI (reference sequence). Trimming removed 9 bases from V and 0 bases from J, with 14 bases in between. As DNA, the CDR3 is TGTGCCAGTAGATGGACAGTAGCTAACTATGGCTACACCTTC. It translates to CASRWTVANYGYTF.